These T cell receptor beta chains were read from a single sample in a study of shared clonotypes between healthy human individuals. Here immunoSEQ multiplex PCR was the method, and the copy in TCRdb shows in-frame clones only, minus some. The sample lists hundreds of thousands of clones, roughly 95% occurring once. Sequencing was done on a sample of naive CD8+ T cells sorted from blood. All receptors derive from a woman younger than 45 in good health. CDR3s include the opening cysteine and the closing phenylalanine or tryptophan. A D gene is named only where the DNA matches it firmly. Clone size appears in some rows only: once, few, many, or a class for an expanded clone.

j_call d_call v_call cdr3_length clone_size cdr3_aa cdr3_nt
TRBJ2-2 - TRBV5-6 13 - CASSFPNTGELFF TGTGCCAGCAGCTTCCCGAACACCGGGGAGCTGTTTTTT
TRBJ1-5 TRBD1 TRBV6-1 15 once CASSFSGQVNQPQHF TGTGCCAGCAGTTTTTCGGGACAGGTCAATCAGCCCCAGCATTTT
TRBJ2-7 TRBD2 TRBV5-1 14 - CASSPRTSGNEQYF TGCGCCAGCAGCCCAAGGACTAGTGGGAACGAGCAGTACTTC
TRBJ2-7 TRBD2 TRBV27 17 - CASSPGLAGMLSYEQYF TGTGCCAGCAGTCCGGGACTAGCGGGAATGCTCTCCTACGAGCAGTACTTC
TRBJ2-5 TRBD2 TRBV7-2 16 - CASSQGLAGSQETQYF TGTGCCAGCAGCCAGGGACTAGCGGGTAGCCAAGAGACCCAGTACTTC
TRBJ1-5 TRBD1 TRBV6-1 20 - CASSGQTGTVGVFLSQPQHF TGTGCCAGCAGTGGACAAACCGGGACAGTAGGGGTTTTCTTGTCTCAGCCCCAGCATTTT
TRBJ2-1 TRBD2 TRBV4-1 21 - CASSHPPGLAGLFSSYNEQFF TGCGCCAGCAGCCATCCGCCTGGACTAGCGGGGTTATTTAGCTCCTACAATGAGCAGTTCTTC
TRBJ2-7 - TRBV18 14 - CASSPGRESYEQYF TGTGCCAGCTCACCAGGCAGGGAGAGCTACGAGCAGTACTTC
TRBJ2-1 - TRBV19 14 - CASSISQSGDEQFF TGTGCCAGTAGTATATCGCAGTCAGGGGATGAGCAGTTCTTC
TRBJ2-1 - TRBV11-2 11 - CASSFGAEQFF TGTGCCAGCAGCTTCGGCGCTGAGCAGTTCTTC
TRBJ2-7 TRBD2 TRBV6-6 12 - CATRTRGYEQYF TGTGCCACCAGGACTAGAGGATACGAGCAGTACTTC
TRBJ2-3 - TRBV13 18 - CASSPWTPLAKYTDTQYF TGTGCCAGCAGCCCGTGGACCCCACTGGCAAAATACACAGATACGCAGTATTTT
TRBJ2-7 - TRBV10-3 14 - CAISIKESSYEQYF TGTGCCATCAGCATAAAAGAGAGCTCCTACGAGCAGTACTTC
TRBJ2-3 TRBD2 TRBV27 15 - CASSLTSGSMDTQYF TGTGCCAGCAGTTTGACTAGCGGGAGTATGGATACGCAGTATTTT
TRBJ2-2 - TRBV7-6 17 - CASSLARPSAGAGELFF TGTGCCAGCAGCTTAGCGAGGCCCAGCGCGGGCGCCGGGGAGCTGTTTTTT
TRBJ2-7 - TRBV9 15 - CASSVGGDSAYEQYF TGTGCCAGCAGCGTAGGGGGGGACTCCGCCTACGAGCAGTACTTC
TRBJ2-1 - TRBV29-1 15 - CSVLGEEVARHEQFF TGCAGCGTTTTGGGGGAGGAGGTAGCTCGTCATGAGCAGTTCTTC
TRBJ2-7 TRBD2 TRBV6-5 12 - CASHTSGHEQYF TGTGCCAGCCACACTAGCGGCCACGAGCAGTACTTC
TRBJ2-7 - TRBV30 12 - CAWSGASYEQYF TGTGCCTGGAGCGGGGCCTCCTACGAGCAGTACTTC
TRBJ2-7 - TRBV27 16 - CASSLSSRGSGYEQYF TGTGCCAGCAGTTTATCGAGCAGAGGGAGTGGGTACGAGCAGTACTTC
TRBJ2-5 - TRBV28 17 - CASSSVPARGDQETQYF TGTGCCAGCAGCTCTGTCCCGGCCAGGGGCGACCAAGAGACCCAGTACTTC
TRBJ2-7 - TRBV9 14 - CASSVDTASYEQYF TGTGCCAGCAGCGTAGATACGGCGTCCTACGAGCAGTACTTC
TRBJ2-2 TRBD1 TRBV27 18 - CAIGQGALVAGRPGELFF TGTGCCATCGGACAGGGGGCCCTGGTAGCGGGACGACCCGGGGAGCTGTTTTTT
TRBJ1-3 - TRBV4-1 19 once CASSQGPGMGTSTTYTIYF TGCGCCAGCAGCCAAGGACCAGGCATGGGGACAAGTACGACCTACACCATATATTTT
TRBJ2-1 TRBD1 TRBV19 13 - CASTRDSYNEQFF TGTGCCAGTACAAGGGACAGCTACAATGAGCAGTTCTTC
TRBJ2-3 - TRBV30 14 once CAWGGTASTDTQYF TGTGCCTGGGGGGGGACAGCTAGCACAGATACGCAGTATTTT
TRBJ2-1 TRBD1 TRBV30 14 - CAWANGQGVYEQFF TGTGCCTGGGCGAACGGGCAGGGGGTCTATGAGCAGTTCTTC
TRBJ2-2 TRBD1 TRBV27 15 - CASSFGTGGTGELFF TGTGCCAGCAGTTTTGGGACAGGGGGAACCGGGGAGCTGTTTTTT
TRBJ2-6 - TRBV5-1 14 - CASSFSSGANVLTF TGCGCCAGCAGCTTTTCCTCTGGGGCCAACGTCCTGACTTTC
TRBJ2-7 - TRBV6-6 15 - CASSYGAGDRYEQYF TGTGCCAGCAGTTACGGCGCAGGGGATCGCTACGAGCAGTACTTC
TRBJ2-3 TRBD2 TRBV10-2 18 - CASSESTSGASRTDTQYF TGCGCCAGCAGTGAGTCTACTAGCGGAGCGAGTCGCACAGATACGCAGTATTTT
TRBJ1-2 TRBD1 TRBV13 17 - CASRETGTGGYFYGYTF TGTGCCAGCAGAGAAACCGGGACAGGGGGATACTTCTATGGCTACACCTTC
TRBJ2-2 - TRBV7-2 16 - CASKTGDLENTGELFF TGTGCCAGCAAGACGGGGGACCTTGAGAACACCGGGGAGCTGTTTTTT
TRBJ1-5 - TRBV2 16 - CASSEGQIRINQPQHF TGTGCCAGCAGTGAAGGACAGATTCGAATCAATCAGCCCCAGCATTTT
TRBJ2-7 - TRBV5-1 13 - CASSAPTTYEQYF TGCGCCAGCAGCGCACCGACTACCTACGAGCAGTACTTC
TRBJ2-7 TRBD1 TRBV4-1 14 - CASSPGQLSYEQYF TGCGCCAGCAGCCCGGGACAGCTATCCTACGAGCAGTACTTC
TRBJ2-7 TRBD2 TRBV15 16 - CATSRGETSGTYEQYF TGTGCCACCAGCAGAGGCGAGACTAGCGGGACCTACGAGCAGTACTTC
TRBJ1-1 - TRBV6-1 15 - CASSEFGVLNTEAFF TGTGCCAGCAGTGAATTTGGAGTACTGAACACTGAAGCTTTCTTT
TRBJ2-1 TRBD2 TRBV19 16 - CASSIAGLGLGNEQFF TGTGCCAGTAGTATAGCGGGACTAGGTTTAGGCAATGAGCAGTTCTTC
TRBJ2-1 TRBD2 TRBV4-1 17 - CASSQLLAGGPHNEQFF TGCGCCAGCAGCCAATTACTAGCGGGAGGGCCCCACAATGAGCAGTTCTTC
TRBJ1-1 - TRBV27 14 once CASAPFGLYTEAFF TGTGCCAGCGCCCCGTTTGGTCTCTATACTGAAGCTTTCTTT
TRBJ2-7 TRBD2 TRBV9 15 - CASSPWTSGGYEQYF TGTGCCAGCAGCCCTTGGACTAGCGGGGGATACGAGCAGTACTTC
TRBJ1-5 - TRBV6-6 14 - CASSPWGGNQPQHF TGTGCCAGCAGTCCATGGGGGGGAAATCAGCCCCAGCATTTT
TRBJ1-1 - TRBV29-1 11 - CSVDLTRGAFF TGCAGCGTTGATCTGACCCGGGGGGCTTTCTTT
TRBJ1-1 - TRBV5-1 14 - CASSLEQGYTEAFF TGCGCCAGCAGCTTGGAACAGGGATACACTGAAGCTTTCTTT
TRBJ2-5 - TRBV13 13 - CASSLVGGETQYF TGTGCCAGCAGCTTAGTTGGGGGAGAGACCCAGTACTTC
TRBJ1-5 - TRBV21-1 17 - CASSKVQDRGLVCSQHF TGTGCCAGCAGCAAAGTCCAGGACAGGGGCCTGGTATGCTCCCAGCATTTT
TRBJ2-7 TRBD1 TRBV9 14 - CASSPRQGWDEQYF TGTGCCAGCAGCCCCCGACAGGGGTGGGACGAGCAGTACTTC
TRBJ2-7 - TRBV27 13 - CASSFSRSLEQYF TGTGCCAGCAGTTTCTCAAGGTCCCTCGAGCAGTACTTC
TRBJ2-3 TRBD2 TRBV7-8 17 once CASSFLLAGFYTDTQYF TGTGCCAGCAGCTTCTTGCTAGCGGGATTCTACACAGATACGCAGTATTTT
TRBJ2-7 TRBD2 TRBV2 17 - CASSDTLAGSVGYEQYF TGTGCCAGCAGTGACACACTAGCGGGATCGGTCGGATACGAGCAGTACTTC
TRBJ2-2 - TRBV21-1 18 - CASSRGTSIRLNTGELFF TGTGCCAGCAGCAGAGGGACTAGCATACGCCTTAACACCGGGGAGCTGTTTTTT
TRBJ2-3 - TRBV9 13 - CASSVGNPETQYF TGTGCCAGCAGCGTCGGGAACCCGGAGACGCAGTATTTT
TRBJ2-6 - TRBV18 15 once CASSPNGSGANVLTF TGTGCCAGCTCACCAAACGGCTCTGGGGCCAACGTCCTGACTTTC
TRBJ2-3 TRBD1 TRBV5-1 16 - CASSLGGQGAPDTQYF TGCGCCAGCAGCTTGGGTGGACAGGGGGCCCCAGATACGCAGTATTTT
TRBJ1-1 - TRBV27 14 - CASSFSREGTEAFF TGTGCCAGCAGTTTTAGTAGGGAGGGCACTGAAGCTTTCTTT
TRBJ2-1 - TRBV5-1 11 - CASSFSNEQFF TGCGCCAGCAGCTTTAGCAATGAGCAGTTCTTC
TRBJ1-5 TRBD1 TRBV15 17 - CATSRDRDRGKGQPQHF TGTGCCACCAGCAGAGATCGGGACAGGGGGAAGGGTCAGCCCCAGCATTTT
TRBJ2-2 TRBD2 TRBV27 16 - CASSPLAGEGPGELFF TGTGCCAGCAGTCCCTTAGCGGGAGAAGGTCCCGGGGAGCTGTTTTTT
TRBJ2-7 - TRBV2 15 - CASSVPDSSSYEQYF TGTGCCAGCAGTGTGCCGGACTCGAGCTCCTACGAGCAGTACTTC